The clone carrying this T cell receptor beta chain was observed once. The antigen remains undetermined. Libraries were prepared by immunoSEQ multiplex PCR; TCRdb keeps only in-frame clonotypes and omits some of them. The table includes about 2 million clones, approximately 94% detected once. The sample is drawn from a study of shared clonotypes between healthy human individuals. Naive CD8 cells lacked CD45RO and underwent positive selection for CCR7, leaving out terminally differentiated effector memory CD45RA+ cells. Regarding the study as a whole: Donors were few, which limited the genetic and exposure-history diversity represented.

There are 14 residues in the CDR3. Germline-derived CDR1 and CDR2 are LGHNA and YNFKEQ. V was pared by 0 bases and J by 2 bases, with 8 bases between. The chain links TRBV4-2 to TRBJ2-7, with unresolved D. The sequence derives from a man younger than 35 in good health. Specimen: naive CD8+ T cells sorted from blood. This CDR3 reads CASSQEALAYEQYF. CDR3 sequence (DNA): TGTGCCAGCAGCCAAGAAGCACTGGCCTACGAGCAGTACTTC.